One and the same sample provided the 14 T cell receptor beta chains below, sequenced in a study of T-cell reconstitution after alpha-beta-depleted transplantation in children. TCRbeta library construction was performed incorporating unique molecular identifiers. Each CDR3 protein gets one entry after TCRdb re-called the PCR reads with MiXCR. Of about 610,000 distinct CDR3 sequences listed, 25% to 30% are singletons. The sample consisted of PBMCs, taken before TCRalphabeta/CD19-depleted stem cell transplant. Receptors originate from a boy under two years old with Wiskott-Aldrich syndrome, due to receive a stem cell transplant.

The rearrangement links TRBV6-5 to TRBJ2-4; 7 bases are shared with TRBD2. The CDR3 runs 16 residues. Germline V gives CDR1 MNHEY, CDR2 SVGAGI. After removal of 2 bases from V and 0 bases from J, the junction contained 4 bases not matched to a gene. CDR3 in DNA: TGTGCCAGCAGTTACCGCACGGGGGGAGCCAAAAACATTCAGTACTTC. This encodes CASSYRTGGAKNIQYF.

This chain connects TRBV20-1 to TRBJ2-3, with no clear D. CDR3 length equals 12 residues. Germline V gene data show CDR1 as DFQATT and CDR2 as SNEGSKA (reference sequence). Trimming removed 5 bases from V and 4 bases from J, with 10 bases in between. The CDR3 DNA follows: TGCAGTGCTTCCCGTGGGGCAGATACGCAGTATTTT. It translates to CSASRGADTQYF.

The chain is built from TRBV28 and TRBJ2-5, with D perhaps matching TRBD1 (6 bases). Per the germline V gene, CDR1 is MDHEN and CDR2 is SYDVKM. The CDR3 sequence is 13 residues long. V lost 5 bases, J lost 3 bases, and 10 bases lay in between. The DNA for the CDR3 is TGTGCCAGCAGTCCCACAGGGAAAGAGACCCAGTACTTC. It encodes CASSPTGKETQYF.

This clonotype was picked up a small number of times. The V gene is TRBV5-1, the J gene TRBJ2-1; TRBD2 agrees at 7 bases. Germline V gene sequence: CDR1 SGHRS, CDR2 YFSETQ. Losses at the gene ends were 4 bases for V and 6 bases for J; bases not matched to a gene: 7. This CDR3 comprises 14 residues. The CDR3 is CASSPRLAANEQFF. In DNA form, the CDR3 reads TGCGCCAGCAGCCCGAGACTAGCAGCCAATGAGCAGTTCTTC.

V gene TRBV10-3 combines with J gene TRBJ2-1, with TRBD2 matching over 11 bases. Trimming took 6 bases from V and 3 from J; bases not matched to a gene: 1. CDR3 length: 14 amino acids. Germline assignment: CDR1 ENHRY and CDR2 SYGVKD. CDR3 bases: TGTGCCATCAGGGGACTAGCGGACTACAATGAGCAGTTCTTC. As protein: CAIRGLADYNEQFF.

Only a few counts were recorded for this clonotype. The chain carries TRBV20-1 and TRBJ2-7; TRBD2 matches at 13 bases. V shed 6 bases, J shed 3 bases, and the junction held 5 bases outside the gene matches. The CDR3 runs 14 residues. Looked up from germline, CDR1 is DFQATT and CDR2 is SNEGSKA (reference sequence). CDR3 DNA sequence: TGCAGTGCCTTTGGACTAGCGGGAGTCTACGAGCAGTACTTC. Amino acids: CSAFGLAGVYEQYF.

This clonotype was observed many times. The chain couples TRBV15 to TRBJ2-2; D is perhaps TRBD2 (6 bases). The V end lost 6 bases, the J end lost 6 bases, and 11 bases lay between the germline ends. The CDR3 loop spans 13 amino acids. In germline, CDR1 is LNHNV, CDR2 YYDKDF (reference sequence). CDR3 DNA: TGTGCCACCAGGCTCCGGGAGTCCGGGGAGCTGTTTTTT. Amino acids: CATRLRESGELFF.

The CDR3 reads CASSFRTALAFF. The CDR3 bases are TGTGCCAGCAGCTTTAGGACCGCGCTAGCTTTCTTT. The chain recombines TRBV5-5 with TRBJ1-1; D is unclear. This CDR3 comprises 12 residues. In germline, CDR1 is SGHKS, CDR2 YYEKEE (reference sequence). Between the trimmed V and J ends, which lost 2 bases and 10 bases, there was a span of 12 bases.

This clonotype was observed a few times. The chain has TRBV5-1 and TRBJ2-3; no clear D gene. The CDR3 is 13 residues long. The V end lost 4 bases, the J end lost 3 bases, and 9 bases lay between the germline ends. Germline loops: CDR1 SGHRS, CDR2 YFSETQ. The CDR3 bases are TGCGCCAGCAGCATCCCGACTACAGATACGCAGTATTTT. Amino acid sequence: CASSIPTTDTQYF.

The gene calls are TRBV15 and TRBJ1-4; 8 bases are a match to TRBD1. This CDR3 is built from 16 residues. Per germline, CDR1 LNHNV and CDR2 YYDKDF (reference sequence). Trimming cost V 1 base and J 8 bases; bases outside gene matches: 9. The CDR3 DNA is TGTGCCACCAGCAGAGGTTTGGGGACAGGACGGGAAAAACTGTTTTTT. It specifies CATSRGLGTGREKLFF.

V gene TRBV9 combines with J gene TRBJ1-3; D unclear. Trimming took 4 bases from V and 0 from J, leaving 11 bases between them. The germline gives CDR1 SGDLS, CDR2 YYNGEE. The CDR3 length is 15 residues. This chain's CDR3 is CASSPTSRSGNTIYF. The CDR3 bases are TGTGCCAGCAGCCCCACTTCCCGCTCTGGAAACACCATATATTTT.

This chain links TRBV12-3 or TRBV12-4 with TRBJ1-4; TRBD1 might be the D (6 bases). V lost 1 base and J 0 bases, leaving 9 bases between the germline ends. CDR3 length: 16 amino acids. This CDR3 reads CASSLGGGTTNEKLFF. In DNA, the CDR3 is TGTGCCAGCAGTTTAGGAGGGGGTACAACTAATGAAAAACTGTTTTTT.

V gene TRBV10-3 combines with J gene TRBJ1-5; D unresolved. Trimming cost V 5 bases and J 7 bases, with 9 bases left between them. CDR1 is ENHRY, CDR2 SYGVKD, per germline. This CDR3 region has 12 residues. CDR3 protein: CAISIVGQPQHF. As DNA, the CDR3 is TGTGCCATCAGTATAGTCGGGCAGCCCCAGCATTTT.

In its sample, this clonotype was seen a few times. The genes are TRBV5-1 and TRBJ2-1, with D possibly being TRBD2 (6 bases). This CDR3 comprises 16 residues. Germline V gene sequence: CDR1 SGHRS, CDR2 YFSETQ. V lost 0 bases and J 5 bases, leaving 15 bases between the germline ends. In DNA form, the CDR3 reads TGCGCCAGCAGCTTGGATCTTTTGGGACTCGACAATGAGCAGTTCTTC. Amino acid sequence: CASSLDLLGLDNEQFF.